A single sample is the source of the 18 T cell receptor beta chains below, sequenced in a study of T cell responses to AZD1222 COVID-19 vaccine. Sequenced by immunoSEQ multiplex PCR; TCRdb stores in-frame clones only, minus some. The data show tens of thousands of clones, with approximately 80% seen just once and around 21% held by the top ten. Sequencing was performed on peripheral blood, taken on day 0 of AZD1222 vaccination. The receptor source for this set is an adult in good health.

The rearrangement uses TRBV6-6 and TRBJ2-7; 11 bases align to TRBD2. V dropped 0 bases and J dropped 2; count of bases not matched to a gene: 0. The germline V gene has CDR1 MNHNY and CDR2 SVGAGI (reference sequence). This CDR3 is built from 15 residues. The CDR3 here is CASSYSTSGTYEQYF. The DNA of the CDR3 is TGTGCCAGCAGTTACTCGACTAGCGGGACCTACGAGCAGTACTTC.

Note on this clone: One end of the junction fails to match germline, which may point to a read error. This CDR3 is CVSSPGIAEQETQYF. In DNA form, the CDR3 reads TGTGTCAGCAGCCCCGGAATAGCGGAACAAGAGACCCAGTACTTC. The chain is built from TRBV7-9 and TRBJ2-5; the D gene is possibly TRBD2 (6 bases). There are 15 residues in the CDR3. Germline V gives CDR1 SEHNR, CDR2 FQNEAQ (reference sequence).

J is TRBJ2-2 and V is TRBV4-2; D unclear. The CDR3 has 16 residues. CDR1 is LGHNA and CDR2 is YNFKEQ in the germline V gene. V gave up 0 bases and J gave up 5 bases, with 13 bases separating them. The CDR3 nucleotides are TGTGCCAGCAGCCAAGAAACTGCACGGCGGACCGGGGAGCTGTTTTTT. It yields the protein CASSQETARRTGELFF.

The CDR3 loop is CASSHPGNTIYF. The CDR3 DNA reads TGTGCCAGCAGCCACCCTGGAAACACCATATATTTT. The chain has TRBV3-1 (or the pseudogene TRBV3-2) and TRBJ1-3; no clear D gene. This CDR3 is built from 12 residues. Germline CDR1 reads LGHDT; CDR2 reads YNNKEL (reference sequence). V was trimmed by 3 bases and J by 2 bases, leaving 2 bases between them.

This rearrangement joins TRBV7-6 to TRBJ2-3, with D perhaps matching TRBD2 (5 bases). CDR3 length: 15 residues. The germline CDR1 and CDR2 sequences are SGHVS and FNYEAQ. Trimming shortened V by 5 bases and J by 0 bases, and 12 bases separated the two germline ends. The DNA for the CDR3 is TGTGCCAGCAGCCGCCAAGCGGTTAGCACAGATACGCAGTATTTT. The encoded protein is CASSRQAVSTDTQYF.

The chain carries TRBV27 and TRBJ2-4, with TRBD1 matching 8 bases. Germline trimming cut 0 bases from V and 6 bases from J; bases unmatched to any gene: 7. CDR1 and CDR2 (germline): MNHEY, SMNVEV (reference sequence). The CDR3 is made up of 16 amino acids. DNA for the CDR3: TGTGCCAGCAGTTTATCCTGGGGACAGGTGGGAAACATTCAGTACTTC. This codes for CASSLSWGQVGNIQYF.

The V call is TRBV24-1, the J call TRBJ2-1; D is ambiguous. CDR3 length: 13 residues. V was cut by 1 base and J by 9 bases, with 9 bases left in between. CDR1 and CDR2 (germline): KGHDR, SFDVKD. Here the CDR3 reads CATSDFTASEQFF. The CDR3 DNA sequence: TGTGCCACCAGTGATTTTACAGCCTCTGAGCAGTTCTTC.

The J gene is TRBJ2-3, the V gene TRBV14; D unclear. Germline V gene data show CDR1 as SGHDN and CDR2 as FVKESK. Trimming pared 0 bases from V and 6 bases from J, leaving 7 bases between. The CDR3 totals 13 residues. CDR3 sequence reads: CASSQDLEDTQYF. The DNA for the CDR3 is TGTGCCAGCAGCCAAGATCTGGAGGATACGCAGTATTTT.

This clone was detected only a few times. The CDR3 DNA follows: TGTGCCAGCAGCCCCGGGGGACGGAACATTCAGTACTTC. It is translated as CASSPGGRNIQYF. This chain links TRBV6-2 or TRBV6-3 with TRBJ2-4; TRBD2 is a possible D gene (6 bases). The germline V and J ends were trimmed by 6 bases and 7 bases, with 13 bases remaining between them. There are 13 residues in the CDR3. Germline lookup yields CDR1 MNHEY and CDR2 SVGEGT.

The gene calls are TRBV11-2 and TRBJ1-4; D is unresolved. Trimming left V 4 bases short and J 10 bases short, with 16 bases between. The CDR3 has 14 amino acids. The germline V gene encodes CDR1 SGHAT and CDR2 FQNNGV. CDR3 loop: CASSSHGVAGKLFF. For the CDR3, the DNA is TGTGCCAGCAGCTCCCATGGGGTGGCAGGAAAACTGTTTTTT.

CDR3 protein: CASSSIAGPETQYF. The CDR3 DNA follows: TGTGCCAGCAGCTCGATAGCGGGGCCCGAGACGCAGTATTTT. V usage is TRBV7-2 and J usage is TRBJ2-3; TRBD2 agrees at 8 bases. The CDR3 runs 14 residues. The J segment lost 9 bases and the V segment lost 4 bases, leaving 9 bases of the junction unmatched. CDR1 is SGHTA, CDR2 FQGNSA, per germline. The full variable domain, in which reference TRBV7-2 and TRBJ2-3 provide the parts outside the CDR3, is GAGVSQSPSNKVTEKGKDVELRCDPISGHTALYWYRQSLGQGLEFLIYFQGNSAPDKSGLPSDRFSAERTGGSVSTLTIQRTQQEDSAVYLCASSSIAGPETQYFGPGTRLTVL.

The chain carries TRBV10-3 and TRBJ2-5; 10 nucleotides line up with TRBD1. The CDR3 extends over 13 amino acids. Germline V gene sequence: CDR1 ENHRY, CDR2 SYGVKD. V was pared by 6 bases and J by 5 bases, with 3 bases of the junction left unmatched. The CDR3 DNA follows: TGTGCCATCAGAGGGGGACAGGGGGAGACCCAGTACTTC. It encodes CAIRGGQGETQYF.

This chain connects TRBV11-2 to TRBJ2-7; 11 bases are shared with TRBD2. The CDR3 is made up of 13 amino acids. CDR1 is SGHAT, CDR2 FQNNGV, per germline. V lost 6 bases, J lost 6 bases, and 4 bases stayed unmatched. This CDR3 is CASRLAGGPEQYF. In nucleotides, the CDR3 is TGTGCCAGCAGGCTAGCGGGAGGCCCCGAGCAGTACTTC.

The genes are TRBV27 and TRBJ2-7; D ambiguous. Germline CDR1 is MNHEY and CDR2 is SMNVEV (reference sequence). The length of the CDR3 is 11 residues. The V and J ends lost 8 bases and 0 bases respectively, with 5 bases between them. The CDR3 nucleotides read TGTGCCAGCGTTGGCTCCTACGAGCAGTACTTC. Its translation is CASVGSYEQYF.

The rearrangement joins TRBV6-5 to TRBJ2-2, with no clear D. V lost 0 bases and J lost 8, with 7 bases in between. From germline, CDR1 is MNHEY and CDR2 SVGAGI. This CDR3 spans 13 amino acids. The CDR3 sequence is CASSYSWQGELFF. CDR3 nucleotides: TGTGCCAGCAGTTACTCGTGGCAGGGGGAGCTGTTTTTT.

V usage is TRBV18 and J usage is TRBJ1-2; the D is unclear. Germline V lookup: CDR1 KGHSH, CDR2 LQKENI. Trimming removed 8 bases from V and 3 bases from J, with 16 bases in between. The CDR3 is made up of 14 amino acids. The CDR3 spells CASGYSDAYYGYTF. The CDR3 DNA follows: TGTGCCAGCGGATACAGTGACGCCTACTATGGCTACACCTTC.

This clone was counted only a few times. The gene calls are TRBV6-1 and TRBJ2-6; 9 bases match TRBD1. V trimming: 4 bases; J trimming: 2 bases; junction bases outside the gene matches: 3. Per the germline V gene, CDR1 is MNHNS and CDR2 is SASEGT. The CDR3 is 16 amino acids. In nucleotides, the CDR3 is TGTGCCAGCAGTGGGGGACAGGGTACTGGGGCCAACGTCCTGACTTTC. Encoded protein: CASSGGQGTGANVLTF.

This chain uses TRBV5-8 with TRBJ1-2; D is possibly TRBD1 (6 bases). V lost 0 bases and J 5 bases, leaving 23 bases between the germline ends. CDR1 and CDR2 (germline): SGHTS, YDEGEE. The length of the CDR3 is 18 residues. CDR3 nucleotide sequence: TGTGCCAGCAGCTTGGAAGTGGAGACAGGTGGAGGCTTATATGGCTACACCTTC. Protein: CASSLEVETGGGLYGYTF.